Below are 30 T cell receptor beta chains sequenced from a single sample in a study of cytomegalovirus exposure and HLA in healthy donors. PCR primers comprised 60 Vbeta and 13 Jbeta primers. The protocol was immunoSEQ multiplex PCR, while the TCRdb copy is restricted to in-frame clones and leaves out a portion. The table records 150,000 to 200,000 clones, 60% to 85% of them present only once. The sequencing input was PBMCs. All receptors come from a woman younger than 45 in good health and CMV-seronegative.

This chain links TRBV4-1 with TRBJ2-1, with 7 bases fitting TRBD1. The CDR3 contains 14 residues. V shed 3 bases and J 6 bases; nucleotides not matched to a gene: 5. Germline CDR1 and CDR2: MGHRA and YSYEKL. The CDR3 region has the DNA TGCGCCAGCAGCCACGACAGGGACGGCAATGAGCAGTTCTTC. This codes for CASSHDRDGNEQFF.

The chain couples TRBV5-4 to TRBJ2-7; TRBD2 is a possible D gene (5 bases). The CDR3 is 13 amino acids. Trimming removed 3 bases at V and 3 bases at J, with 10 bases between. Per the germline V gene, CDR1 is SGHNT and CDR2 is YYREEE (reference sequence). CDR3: CASSSRGIYEQYF. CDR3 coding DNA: TGTGCCAGCAGCTCGAGAGGGATCTACGAGCAGTACTTC.

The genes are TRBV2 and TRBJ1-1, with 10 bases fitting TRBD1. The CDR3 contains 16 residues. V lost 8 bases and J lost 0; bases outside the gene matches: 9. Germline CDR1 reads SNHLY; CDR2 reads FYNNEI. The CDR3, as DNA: TGTGCCAGCGGCGGGACAGGGGATGCCATGAACACTGAAGCTTTCTTT. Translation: CASGGTGDAMNTEAFF.

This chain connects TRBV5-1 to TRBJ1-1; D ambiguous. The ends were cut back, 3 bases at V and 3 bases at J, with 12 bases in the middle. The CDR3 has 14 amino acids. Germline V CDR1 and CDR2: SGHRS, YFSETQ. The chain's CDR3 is CASSYDGTDTEAFF. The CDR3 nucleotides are TGCGCCAGCAGCTACGACGGCACAGACACTGAAGCTTTCTTT.

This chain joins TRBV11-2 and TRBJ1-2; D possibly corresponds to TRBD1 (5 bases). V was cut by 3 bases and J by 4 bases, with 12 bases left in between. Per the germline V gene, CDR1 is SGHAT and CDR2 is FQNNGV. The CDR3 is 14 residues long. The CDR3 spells CASSLSGGGYGYTF. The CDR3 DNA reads TGTGCCAGCAGCTTGAGTGGGGGAGGCTATGGCTACACCTTC.

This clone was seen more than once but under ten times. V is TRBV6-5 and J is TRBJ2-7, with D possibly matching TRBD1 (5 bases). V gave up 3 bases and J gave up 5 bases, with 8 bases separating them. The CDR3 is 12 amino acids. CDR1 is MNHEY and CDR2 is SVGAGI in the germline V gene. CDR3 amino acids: CASSYLGHEQYF. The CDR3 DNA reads TGTGCCAGCAGTTATTTGGGGCACGAGCAGTACTTC.

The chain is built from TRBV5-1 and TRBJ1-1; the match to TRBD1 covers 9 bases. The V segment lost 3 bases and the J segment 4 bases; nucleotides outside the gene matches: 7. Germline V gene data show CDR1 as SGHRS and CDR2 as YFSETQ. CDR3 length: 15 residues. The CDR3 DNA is TGCGCCAGCAGCTGGCAAACAGGGGGCGGCACTGAAGCTTTCTTT. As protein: CASSWQTGGGTEAFF.

The CDR3 loop reads CASSDVSVFETQYF. CDR3 in DNA: TGTGCCAGCAGTGACGTATCAGTCTTTGAGACCCAGTACTTC. The chain couples TRBV2 to TRBJ2-5; D call uncertain. CDR3 length equals 14 residues. The V gene's germline CDR1 is SNHLY and CDR2 FYNNEI. Trimming removed 3 bases at V and 5 bases at J, with 13 bases between.

In DNA form, the CDR3 reads TGCGCCAGCAGTGAGTCGACTTACAATGAGCAGTTCTTC. This encodes CASSESTYNEQFF. The chain joins TRBV10-2 to TRBJ2-1; D ambiguous. The ends were cut back, 0 bases at V and 4 bases at J, with 4 bases in the middle. Looked up from germline, CDR1 is WSHSY and CDR2 is SAAADI. This CDR3 contains 13 residues.

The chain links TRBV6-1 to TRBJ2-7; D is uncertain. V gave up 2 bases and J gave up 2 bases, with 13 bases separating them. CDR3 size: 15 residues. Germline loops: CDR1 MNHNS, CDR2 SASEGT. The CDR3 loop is CASSEYVQAAYEQYF. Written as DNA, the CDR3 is TGTGCCAGCAGTGAATACGTCCAGGCCGCCTACGAGCAGTACTTC.

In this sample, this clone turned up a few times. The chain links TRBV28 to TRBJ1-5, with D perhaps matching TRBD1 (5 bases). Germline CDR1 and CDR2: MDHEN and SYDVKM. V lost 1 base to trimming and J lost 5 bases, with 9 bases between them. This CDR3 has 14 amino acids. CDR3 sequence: CASSLFQGDQPQHF. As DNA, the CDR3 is TGTGCCAGCAGTTTATTCCAGGGCGATCAGCCCCAGCATTTT.

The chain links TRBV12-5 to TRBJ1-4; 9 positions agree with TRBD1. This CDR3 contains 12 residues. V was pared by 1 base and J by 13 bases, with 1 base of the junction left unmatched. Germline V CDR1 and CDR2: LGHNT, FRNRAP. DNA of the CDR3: TGTGCTAGTGGTTTGGGACAGGGGGGACTGTTTTTT. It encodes CASGLGQGGLFF.

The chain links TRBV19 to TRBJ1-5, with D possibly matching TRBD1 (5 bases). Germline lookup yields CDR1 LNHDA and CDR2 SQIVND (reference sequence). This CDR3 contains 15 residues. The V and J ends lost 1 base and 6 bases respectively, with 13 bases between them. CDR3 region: CASSIVGGWIQPQHF. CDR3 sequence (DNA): TGTGCCAGTAGTATAGTTGGGGGGTGGATTCAGCCCCAGCATTTT.

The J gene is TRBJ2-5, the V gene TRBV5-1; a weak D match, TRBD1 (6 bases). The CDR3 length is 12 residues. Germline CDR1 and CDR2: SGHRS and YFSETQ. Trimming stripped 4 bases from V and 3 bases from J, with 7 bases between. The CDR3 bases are TGCGCCAGCAGCCCAGGGGAAGAGACCCAGTACTTC. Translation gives CASSPGEETQYF.

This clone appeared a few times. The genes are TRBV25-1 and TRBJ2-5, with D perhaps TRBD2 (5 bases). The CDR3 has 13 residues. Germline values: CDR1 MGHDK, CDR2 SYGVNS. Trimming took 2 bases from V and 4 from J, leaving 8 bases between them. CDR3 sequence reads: CASSEAGGETQYF. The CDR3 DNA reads TGTGCCAGCAGTGAAGCAGGAGGAGAGACCCAGTACTTC.

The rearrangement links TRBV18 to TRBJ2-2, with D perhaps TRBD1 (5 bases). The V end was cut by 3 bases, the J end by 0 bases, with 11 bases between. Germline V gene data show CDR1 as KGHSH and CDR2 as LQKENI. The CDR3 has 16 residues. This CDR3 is CASSPWSDTNTGELFF. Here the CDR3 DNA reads TGTGCCAGCTCACCGTGGTCGGACACGAACACCGGGGAGCTGTTTTTT. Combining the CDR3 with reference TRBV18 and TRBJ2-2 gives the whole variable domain NAGVMQNPRHLVRRRGQEARLRCSPMKGHSHVYWYRQLPEEGLKFMVYLQKENIIDESGMPKERFSAEFPKEGPSILRIQQVVRGDSAAYFCASSPWSDTNTGELFFGEGSRLTVL.

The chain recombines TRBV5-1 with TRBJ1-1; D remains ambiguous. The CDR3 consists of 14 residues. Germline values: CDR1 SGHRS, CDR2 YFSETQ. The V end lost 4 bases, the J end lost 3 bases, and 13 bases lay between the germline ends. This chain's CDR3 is CASSLNWAHTEAFF. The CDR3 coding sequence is TGCGCCAGCAGCCTCAACTGGGCGCACACTGAAGCTTTCTTT.

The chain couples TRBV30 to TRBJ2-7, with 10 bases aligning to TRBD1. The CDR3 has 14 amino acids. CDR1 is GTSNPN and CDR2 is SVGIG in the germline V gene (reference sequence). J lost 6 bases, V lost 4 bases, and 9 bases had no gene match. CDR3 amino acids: CAWTVRDRGPEQYF. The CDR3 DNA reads TGTGCCTGGACGGTCCGGGACAGGGGACCCGAGCAGTACTTC.

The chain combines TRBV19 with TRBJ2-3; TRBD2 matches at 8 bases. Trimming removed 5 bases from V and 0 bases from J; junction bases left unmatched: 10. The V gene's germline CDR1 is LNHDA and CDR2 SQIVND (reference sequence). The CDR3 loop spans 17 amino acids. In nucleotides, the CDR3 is TGTGCCAGTAGTTCCAGCGGGGGTTATAGTAGCACAGATACGCAGTATTTT. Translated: CASSSSGGYSSTDTQYF.

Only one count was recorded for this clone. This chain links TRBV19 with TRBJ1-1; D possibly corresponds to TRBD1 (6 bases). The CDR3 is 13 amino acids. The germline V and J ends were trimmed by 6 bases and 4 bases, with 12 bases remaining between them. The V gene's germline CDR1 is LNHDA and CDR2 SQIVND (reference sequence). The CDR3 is CASRPGVSTEAFF. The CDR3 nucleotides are TGTGCCAGTAGGCCAGGGGTGAGCACTGAAGCTTTCTTT.

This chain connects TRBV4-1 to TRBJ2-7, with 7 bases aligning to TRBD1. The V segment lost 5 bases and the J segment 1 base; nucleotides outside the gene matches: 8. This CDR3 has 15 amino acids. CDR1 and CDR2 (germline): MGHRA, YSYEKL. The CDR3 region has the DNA TGCGCCAGCAGCAGAGGACAGGACAGTTCCTACGAGCAGTACTTC. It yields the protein CASSRGQDSSYEQYF.

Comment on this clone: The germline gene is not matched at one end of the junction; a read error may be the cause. The CDR3 spells CASSYQEDPFF. The CDR3 DNA sequence: TGTGCCAGCAGTTACCAGGAGGATCCGTTCTTC. The V and J genes are TRBV2 and TRBJ2-7, with D perhaps TRBD2 (5 bases). Germline V lookup: CDR1 SNHLY, CDR2 FYNNEI. CDR3 length: 11 residues. Together with reference TRBV2 and TRBJ2-7, the CDR3 gives the full variable domain: EPEVTQTPSHQVTQMGQEVILRCVPISNHLYFYWYRQILGQKVEFLVSFYNNEISEKSEIFDDQFSVERPDGSNFTLKIRSTKLEDSAMYFCASSYQEDPFFGPGTRLTVT.

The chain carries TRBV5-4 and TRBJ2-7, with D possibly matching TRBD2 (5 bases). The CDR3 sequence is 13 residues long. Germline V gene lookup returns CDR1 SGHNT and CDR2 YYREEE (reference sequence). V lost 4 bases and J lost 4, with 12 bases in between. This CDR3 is CASSIGDRYEQYF. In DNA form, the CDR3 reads TGTGCCAGCAGCATCGGGGATCGGTACGAGCAGTACTTC.

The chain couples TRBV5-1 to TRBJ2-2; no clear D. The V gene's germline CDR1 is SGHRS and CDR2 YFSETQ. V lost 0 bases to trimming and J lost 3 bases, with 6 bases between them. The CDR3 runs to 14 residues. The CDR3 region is CASSLAGDTGELFF. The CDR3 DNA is TGCGCCAGCAGCTTGGCCGGAGACACCGGGGAGCTGTTTTTT.

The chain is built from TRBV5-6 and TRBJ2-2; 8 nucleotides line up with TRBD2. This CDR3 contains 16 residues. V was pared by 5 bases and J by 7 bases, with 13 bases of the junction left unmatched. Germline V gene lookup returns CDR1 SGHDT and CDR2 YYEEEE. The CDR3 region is CASSPRGGGHNGELFF. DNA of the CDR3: TGTGCCAGCAGTCCTCGCGGCGGGGGGCATAACGGGGAGCTGTTTTTT.

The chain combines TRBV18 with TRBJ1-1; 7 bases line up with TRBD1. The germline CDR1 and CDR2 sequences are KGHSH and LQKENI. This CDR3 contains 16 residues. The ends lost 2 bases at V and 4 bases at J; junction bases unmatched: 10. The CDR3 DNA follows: TGTGCCAGCTCACCAAGGTTAAGGGGGCATAGCACTGAAGCTTTCTTT. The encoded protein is CASSPRLRGHSTEAFF.

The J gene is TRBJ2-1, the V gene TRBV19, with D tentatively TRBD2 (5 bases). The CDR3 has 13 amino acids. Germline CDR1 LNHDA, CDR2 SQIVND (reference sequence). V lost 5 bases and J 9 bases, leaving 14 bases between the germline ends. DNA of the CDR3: TGTGCCAGTAGTCCGGGAATACGCACTGAGCAGTTCTTC. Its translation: CASSPGIRTEQFF.

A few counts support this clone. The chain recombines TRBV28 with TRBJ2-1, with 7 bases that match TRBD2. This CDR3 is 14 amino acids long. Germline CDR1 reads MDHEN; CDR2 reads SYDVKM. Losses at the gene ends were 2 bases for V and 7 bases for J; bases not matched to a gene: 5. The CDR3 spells CASSLSGAKNEQFF. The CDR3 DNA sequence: TGTGCCAGCAGTTTAAGCGGGGCTAAAAATGAGCAGTTCTTC.

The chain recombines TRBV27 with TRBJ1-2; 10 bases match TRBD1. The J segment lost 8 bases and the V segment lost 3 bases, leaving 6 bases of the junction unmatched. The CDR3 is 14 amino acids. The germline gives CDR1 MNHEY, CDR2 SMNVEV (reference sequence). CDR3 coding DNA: TGTGCCAGCAGTTTGAGACAGGGGGCTACAGGCTACACCTTC. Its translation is CASSLRQGATGYTF.

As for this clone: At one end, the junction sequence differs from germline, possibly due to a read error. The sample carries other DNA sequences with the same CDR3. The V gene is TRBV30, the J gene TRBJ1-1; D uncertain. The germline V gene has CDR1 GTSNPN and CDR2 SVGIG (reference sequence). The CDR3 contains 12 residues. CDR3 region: CAGRPRNTEAFF. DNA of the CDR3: TGTGCCGGAAGACCTAGGAACACTGAAGCTTTCTTC.